One sample yielded the 23 T cell receptor beta chains listed below, sequenced in a study of blood T cells in healthy people across ages. Sample-barcoded 5' priming and a J-beta primer mix drove a second PCR of roughly 6 to 12 cycles. From the 5' RACE reads, TCRdb called clonotypes with MiXCR, one entry per CDR3 protein. The sample has 1.4 million to 1.5 million distinct CDR3 sequences, roughly 40% seen once; the top ten hold roughly 7.9%. The material sequenced was blood. The source of these receptors is a woman under 30 in good health.

The chain carries TRBV4-2 and TRBJ2-1; tentatively, D is TRBD2 (5 bases). The germline gives CDR1 LGHNA, CDR2 YNFKEQ. The CDR3 length is 16 residues. V was clipped by 0 bases and J by 10 bases, with 19 bases between them. CDR3 residues: CASSQDPPGSSYEQFF. The CDR3 DNA reads TGTGCCAGCAGCCAAGATCCCCCGGGGAGCTCCTACGAGCAGTTCTTC.

This clonotype came up a few times. The chain is built from TRBV6-6 and TRBJ2-5; D remains ambiguous. V lost 0 bases to trimming and J lost 2 bases, with 10 bases between them. The CDR3 is made up of 15 amino acids. Germline V gene data show CDR1 as MNHNY and CDR2 as SVGAGI (reference sequence). The CDR3 bases are TGTGCCAGCAGTTACTCGCGTTCCATACAAGAGACCCAGTACTTC. Translating it yields CASSYSRSIQETQYF.

The chain couples TRBV6-5 to TRBJ1-1; TRBD1 agrees at 7 bases. The CDR3 covers 15 residues. J gave up 6 bases and V 0 bases, and 7 bases lay outside the gene matches. CDR1 is MNHEY, CDR2 SVGAGI, per germline. The CDR3 protein is CASSYSGGGAAEAFF. CDR3 sequence (DNA): TGTGCCAGCAGTTACTCAGGAGGGGGCGCGGCTGAAGCTTTCTTT.

Of note for this clonotype: The junction does not match germline at one end; this may be a read error. The V and J genes are TRBV10-3 and TRBJ2-1, with TRBD2 matching 8 bases. Germline V gene lookup returns CDR1 ENHRY and CDR2 SYGVKD. The CDR3 loop spans 16 amino acids. The CDR3 sequence: CAIGRAGEGVDNEQFF. CDR3 in DNA: TGTGCCATCGGACGAGCGGGAGAGGGGGTTGACAATGAGCAGTTTTTC.

This clonotype was found many times. The chain employs TRBV11-2 and TRBJ2-6; D not resolved. The CDR3 sequence is 14 residues long. Germline lookup yields CDR1 SGHAT and CDR2 FQNNGV. Trimming left V 6 bases short and J 1 base short, with 7 bases between. The CDR3, as DNA: TGTGCCAGCAGTTTATTATCTGGGGCCAACGTCCTGACTTTC. It codes for CASSLLSGANVLTF.

The chain employs TRBV7-2 and TRBJ1-1; D ambiguous. The CDR3 has 16 residues. Germline CDR1 reads SGHTA; CDR2 reads FQGNSA. Trimming stripped 1 base from V and 0 bases from J, with 12 bases between. The CDR3 loop is CASSLVSGTMNTEAFF. The CDR3 nucleotides are TGTGCCAGCAGCTTAGTATCGGGCACCATGAACACTGAAGCTTTCTTT.

The chain couples TRBV6-5 to TRBJ2-7; 9 bases align to TRBD1. V lost 6 bases to trimming and J lost 12 bases; unmatched junction nucleotides: 9. Germline CDR1 MNHEY, CDR2 SVGAGI. The CDR3 totals 12 residues. The CDR3 spells CASRTTRDRVYF. The CDR3, as DNA: TGTGCCAGCAGAACGACCCGGGACAGGGTGTACTTC.

The rearrangement uses TRBV7-9 and TRBJ2-3; possibly TRBD1 for D (6 bases). Trimming took off 6 bases at V and 0 bases at J, with 22 bases between the two ends. The CDR3 consists of 18 residues. Looked up from germline, CDR1 is SEHNR and CDR2 is FQNEAQ (reference sequence). CDR3 protein: CASSLTVLQGISTDTQYF. The CDR3 DNA is TGTGCCAGCAGTTTAACCGTCTTACAGGGTATTAGCACAGATACGCAGTATTTT.

The chain has TRBV28 and TRBJ2-7; D is possibly TRBD1 (6 bases). This CDR3 has 15 amino acids. Per the germline V gene, CDR1 is MDHEN and CDR2 is SYDVKM. Trimming took off 6 bases at V and 4 bases at J, with 19 bases between the two ends. The DNA for the CDR3 is TGTGCCAGCAGGAGACAGGCGTCGGGCCCTTACGAGCAGTACTTC. It codes for CASRRQASGPYEQYF.

In this sample, this clonotype turned up once. An end of the junction differs from the germline gene, which may be a read error. The genes are TRBV7-8 and TRBJ2-7; D may be TRBD1 or TRBD2 (7 bases each). Near its end, the DNA agrees better with TRBJ2-4, so the J call may be wrong. The CDR3 is made up of 14 amino acids. Germline V gene lookup returns CDR1 SGHVS and CDR2 FQNEAQ. The CDR3 DNA reads as TGTGCCAGCGGCTTAGGGCAGGGGGGGAACATTCAGTACTTC. Encoded protein: CASGLGQGGNIQYF.

The genes are TRBV4-1 and TRBJ2-2; TRBD2 matches at 13 bases. With 4 bases clipped from V and 5 bases from J, the junction kept 4 bases outside the gene matches. The V gene's germline CDR1 is MGHRA and CDR2 YSYEKL. This CDR3 is 16 amino acids long. The DNA for the CDR3 is TGCGCCAGCAGCCCGGGACTAGCGGGAAGTACCGGGGAGCTGTTTTTT. It specifies CASSPGLAGSTGELFF.

This clonotype was detected only a few times. This chain links TRBV20-1 with TRBJ1-1, with D possibly TRBD1 on 6 matching bases. Germline values: CDR1 DFQATT, CDR2 SNEGSKA (reference sequence). The CDR3 runs 14 residues. V was shortened by 7 bases and J by 1 base, with 16 bases between the two germline ends. CDR3 residues: CSVTAGHWNTEAFF. The CDR3 region has the DNA TGCAGTGTAACGGCGGGACACTGGAACACTGAAGCTTTCTTT.

This chain joins TRBV20-1 and TRBJ2-1, with TRBD1 as a possible D gene (6 bases). Germline loops: CDR1 DFQATT, CDR2 SNEGSKA (reference sequence). The CDR3 loop spans 15 amino acids. V was clipped by 1 base and J by 10 bases, with 20 bases between them. CDR3 in amino acids: CSARGRFDRSYEQFF. The CDR3 bases are TGCAGTGCTAGAGGGCGGTTCGACAGGTCCTACGAGCAGTTCTTC.

This clonotype was detected only a few times. CDR3 protein: CASSRTGGGANYGYTF. The CDR3 nucleotides are TGTGCCAGCAGCCGGACAGGCGGAGGGGCTAACTATGGCTACACCTTC. This chain joins TRBV3-1 and TRBJ1-2; 7 bases match TRBD1. The CDR3 is 16 residues long. V was pared by 4 bases and J by 0 bases, with 8 bases of the junction left unmatched. CDR1 LGHDT and CDR2 YNNKEL come from the germline V gene (reference sequence).

This chain connects TRBV10-3 to TRBJ1-4, with D uncertain. The germline V gene has CDR1 ENHRY and CDR2 SYGVKD. The V end lost 2 bases, the J end lost 7 bases, and 14 bases lay between the germline ends. The CDR3 has 15 amino acids. The CDR3 region is CAISEGEGWSEKLFF. The CDR3 bases are TGTGCCATCAGTGAGGGGGAGGGTTGGTCTGAAAAACTGTTTTTT.

The chain combines TRBV5-6 with TRBJ1-2; D might be TRBD1 (6 bases). The CDR3 is made up of 16 amino acids. V was pared by 4 bases and J by 1 base, with 17 bases between. Per the germline V gene, CDR1 is SGHDT and CDR2 is YYEEEE. The CDR3 loop is CASSPPGQKINYGYTF. The CDR3 DNA is TGTGCCAGCAGCCCGCCCGGACAGAAAATTAACTATGGCTACACCTTC.

This clonotype was seen only a few times. The V and J genes are TRBV14 and TRBJ2-5, with 7 bases fitting TRBD1. The germline V gene has CDR1 SGHDN and CDR2 FVKESK. This CDR3 is 16 amino acids long. V lost 2 bases to trimming and J lost 5 bases; unmatched junction nucleotides: 11. This CDR3 reads CASSQLGLQGLETQYF. The DNA for the CDR3 is TGTGCCAGCAGCCAACTGGGCCTACAGGGGTTGGAGACCCAGTACTTC.

Turning to this clonotype: A read error may produce the germline difference seen at one junction end. The gene calls are TRBV6-6 and TRBJ2-7, with D possibly being TRBD1 or TRBD2 (5 bases each). Germline loops: CDR1 MNHNY, CDR2 SVGAGI (reference sequence). The CDR3 consists of 14 residues. As DNA, the CDR3 is TGTGCCAGCGGTTATGGGGACGAGGCCCCGGGGCAGTACTTC. Translating it yields CASGYGDEAPGQYF.

V and J are TRBV20-1 and TRBJ2-1; TRBD2 matches at 7 bases. The germline CDR1 and CDR2 sequences are DFQATT and SNEGSKA (reference sequence). With V trimmed by 6 bases and J by 3 bases, 11 bases remained unmatched. The CDR3 sequence is 15 residues long. CDR3 loop: CSAVGGSGLYNEQFF. The CDR3 DNA reads TGCAGTGCGGTGGGGGGTAGCGGGCTCTACAATGAGCAGTTCTTC.

The rearrangement links TRBV20-1 to TRBJ2-1; 10 nucleotides line up with TRBD1. The CDR3 consists of 14 residues. Trimming took 6 bases from V and 8 from J; bases not matched to a gene: 10. CDR1 is DFQATT, CDR2 SNEGSKA, per germline (reference sequence). The CDR3 region has the DNA TGCAGTGCCATCCCGGACAGGGGGAGGGATGAGCAGTTCTTC. This translates into CSAIPDRGRDEQFF.

The V and J genes are TRBV5-1 and TRBJ2-1; D tentatively reads TRBD1 or TRBD2 (6 bases each). This CDR3 has 17 amino acids. Germline V gene lookup returns CDR1 SGHRS and CDR2 YFSETQ. Trimming pared 4 bases from V and 4 bases from J, leaving 21 bases between. The CDR3 protein is CASSGGGASAVYNEQFF. The CDR3 coding sequence is TGCGCCAGCAGCGGAGGGGGAGCTAGCGCGGTATACAATGAGCAGTTCTTC.

The rearrangement uses TRBV10-3 and TRBJ2-3, with D perhaps matching TRBD2 (6 bases). Germline V gene sequence: CDR1 ENHRY, CDR2 SYGVKD. This CDR3 has 14 residues. V lost 6 bases to trimming and J lost 3 bases, with 13 bases between them. CDR3 in DNA: TGTGCCATCAGACGGGACTTGGGGACAGATACGCAGTATTTT. Its protein product is CAIRRDLGTDTQYF.

Here the CDR3 reads CASSERGGVPDTQYF. The CDR3 nucleotides read TGTGCCAGCAGTGAAAGGGGGGGGGTACCAGATACGCAGTATTTT. The chain combines TRBV6-1 with TRBJ2-3; the D gene is possibly TRBD2 (7 bases). Per germline, CDR1 MNHNS and CDR2 SASEGT. The CDR3 sequence is 15 residues long. Trimming left V 2 bases short and J 4 bases short, with 13 bases between.